Sequencing of this TCR beta chain was carried out in a study of cytomegalovirus exposure and HLA in healthy donors. Across the whole study: Findings of an earlier analysis included 110 million or so unique TCR beta sequences from some 200 million T cells. The study's findings and limits: Information on immune exposure was restricted to one variable (CMV serostatus). The listing of roughly 160 TCR beta chains classed them as cytomegalovirus-associated. Most TCR sequences were seen very rarely across donors, but some public TCRs occurred in many.

PCR was performed using 60 Vbeta and 13 Jbeta primers. Generated by immunoSEQ multiplex PCR, the TCRdb table keeps only in-frame clones and is missing some. The data contain roughly 160,000 clones, approximately 71% of them singletons. In regard to this clone: Its antigen is as yet unknown.

The germline CDR1 and CDR2 sequences are LNHDA and SQIVND (reference sequence). The CDR3 is 14 residues long. V lost 5 bases, J lost 3 bases, and 13 bases lay in between. Source material: PBMCs. The chain recombines TRBV19 with TRBJ1-1; tentative D call: TRBD1 (6 bases). The source of this sequence is a woman aged 18-35 years in good health and CMV-seropositive. The CDR3 spells CASSYRGQYTEAFF. The CDR3 DNA follows: TGTGCCAGTAGTTACCGAGGACAGTACACTGAAGCTTTCTTT. The variable domain in full, with the rest retrieved from reference TRBV19 and TRBJ1-1, is DGGITQSPKYLFRKEGQNVTLSCEQNLNHDAMYWYRQDPGQGLRLIYYSQIVNDFQKGDIAEGYSVSREKKESFPLTVTSAQKNPTAFYLCASSYRGQYTEAFFGQGTRLTVV.